The rows below give T cell receptor beta chains drawn from one sample of a study of OX40 agonist ivuxolimab in advanced cancers. Repertoires were generated with immunoSEQ multiplex PCR, while TCRdb's copy carries only in-frame clones and drops some. This table holds about 62,000 clones, nearly 90% found once. The specimen comprised CD4+ or CD8+ T cells sorted from blood, sampled in a trial of the OX40 agonist ivuxolimab. All receptors come from an adult with an advanced solid tumor such as melanoma, head and neck, liver or kidney cancer. Both conserved end residues are part of each CDR3. Each record gives: D gene, V gene, CDR3 protein. A D gene is named only where the DNA matches it firmly.

d_gene: NA
v_gene: TRBV10-1
CDR3aa: CASRVDGNTEAFF

d_gene: NA
v_gene: TRBV6-1
CDR3aa: CASRGITVSSPLHF

d_gene: NA
v_gene: TRBV28
CDR3aa: CASRTQGFDYSNQPQHF

d_gene: NA
v_gene: TRBV6-5
CDR3aa: CASSCGRGICEAFF

d_gene: NA
v_gene: TRBV18
CDR3aa: CASSRQPPGPEKPTYEQYF

d_gene: NA
v_gene: TRBV5-1
CDR3aa: CASSYSGNTGELFF

d_gene: NA
v_gene: TRBV6-1
CDR3aa: CASSESGGNSPLHF

d_gene: NA
v_gene: TRBV6-5
CDR3aa: CASSYPTSPKPGELFF

d_gene: NA
v_gene: TRBV6-5
CDR3aa: CASSYHGPYNEQFF

d_gene: TRBD2
v_gene: TRBV19
CDR3aa: CATLGWRENEQFF

d_gene: NA
v_gene: TRBV28
CDR3aa: CASSTRTYTGELFF

d_gene: NA
v_gene: TRBV15
CDR3aa: CATSLGGGRLVKNGYTF

d_gene: NA
v_gene: TRBV5-1
CDR3aa: CASSLDGFNQPQHF

d_gene: TRBD1
v_gene: TRBV19
CDR3aa: CASSIGTANYGYTF

d_gene: TRBD2
v_gene: TRBV5-6
CDR3aa: CASSLAGAGGQGEQFF

d_gene: NA
v_gene: TRBV6-1
CDR3aa: CASSEYPLGGVAEAFF

d_gene: NA
v_gene: TRBV7-2
CDR3aa: CASSLGLDSYEQYF

d_gene: NA
v_gene: TRBV7-2
CDR3aa: CASSFRQDGNTIYF

d_gene: NA
v_gene: TRBV7-2
CDR3aa: CASSLGGITYEQYF

d_gene: NA
v_gene: TRBV6-8
CDR3aa: CASPAHTLYSYNEQFF

d_gene: TRBD1
v_gene: TRBV6-1
CDR3aa: CASSTGDIWNTEAFF

d_gene: NA
v_gene: TRBV6-5
CDR3aa: CASSYPTGFYEQYF

d_gene: TRBD2
v_gene: TRBV4-1
CDR3aa: CASSQDPRYGGSNEQFF

d_gene: NA
v_gene: TRBV28
CDR3aa: CASSLSANYEQYF

d_gene: NA
v_gene: TRBV1
CDR3aa: CTSSQVWASSYNEQFF

d_gene: TRBD1
v_gene: TRBV5-8
CDR3aa: CASSRTGAATNEKLFF

d_gene: NA
v_gene: TRBV2
CDR3aa: CASRGGEQYF